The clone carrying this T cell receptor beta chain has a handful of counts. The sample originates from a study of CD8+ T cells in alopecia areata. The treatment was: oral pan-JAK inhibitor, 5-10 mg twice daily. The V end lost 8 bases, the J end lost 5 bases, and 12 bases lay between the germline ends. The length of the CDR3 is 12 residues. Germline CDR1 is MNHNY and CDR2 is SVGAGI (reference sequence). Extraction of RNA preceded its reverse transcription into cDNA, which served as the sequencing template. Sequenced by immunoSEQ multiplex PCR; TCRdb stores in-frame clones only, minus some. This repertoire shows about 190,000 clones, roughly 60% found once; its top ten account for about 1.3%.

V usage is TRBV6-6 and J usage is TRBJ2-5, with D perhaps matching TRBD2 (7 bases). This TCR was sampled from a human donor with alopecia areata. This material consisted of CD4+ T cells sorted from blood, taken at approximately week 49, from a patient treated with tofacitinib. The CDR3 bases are TGTGCCAGCGGGGGGGCAGAGGAGACCCAGTACTTC. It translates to CASGGAEETQYF.